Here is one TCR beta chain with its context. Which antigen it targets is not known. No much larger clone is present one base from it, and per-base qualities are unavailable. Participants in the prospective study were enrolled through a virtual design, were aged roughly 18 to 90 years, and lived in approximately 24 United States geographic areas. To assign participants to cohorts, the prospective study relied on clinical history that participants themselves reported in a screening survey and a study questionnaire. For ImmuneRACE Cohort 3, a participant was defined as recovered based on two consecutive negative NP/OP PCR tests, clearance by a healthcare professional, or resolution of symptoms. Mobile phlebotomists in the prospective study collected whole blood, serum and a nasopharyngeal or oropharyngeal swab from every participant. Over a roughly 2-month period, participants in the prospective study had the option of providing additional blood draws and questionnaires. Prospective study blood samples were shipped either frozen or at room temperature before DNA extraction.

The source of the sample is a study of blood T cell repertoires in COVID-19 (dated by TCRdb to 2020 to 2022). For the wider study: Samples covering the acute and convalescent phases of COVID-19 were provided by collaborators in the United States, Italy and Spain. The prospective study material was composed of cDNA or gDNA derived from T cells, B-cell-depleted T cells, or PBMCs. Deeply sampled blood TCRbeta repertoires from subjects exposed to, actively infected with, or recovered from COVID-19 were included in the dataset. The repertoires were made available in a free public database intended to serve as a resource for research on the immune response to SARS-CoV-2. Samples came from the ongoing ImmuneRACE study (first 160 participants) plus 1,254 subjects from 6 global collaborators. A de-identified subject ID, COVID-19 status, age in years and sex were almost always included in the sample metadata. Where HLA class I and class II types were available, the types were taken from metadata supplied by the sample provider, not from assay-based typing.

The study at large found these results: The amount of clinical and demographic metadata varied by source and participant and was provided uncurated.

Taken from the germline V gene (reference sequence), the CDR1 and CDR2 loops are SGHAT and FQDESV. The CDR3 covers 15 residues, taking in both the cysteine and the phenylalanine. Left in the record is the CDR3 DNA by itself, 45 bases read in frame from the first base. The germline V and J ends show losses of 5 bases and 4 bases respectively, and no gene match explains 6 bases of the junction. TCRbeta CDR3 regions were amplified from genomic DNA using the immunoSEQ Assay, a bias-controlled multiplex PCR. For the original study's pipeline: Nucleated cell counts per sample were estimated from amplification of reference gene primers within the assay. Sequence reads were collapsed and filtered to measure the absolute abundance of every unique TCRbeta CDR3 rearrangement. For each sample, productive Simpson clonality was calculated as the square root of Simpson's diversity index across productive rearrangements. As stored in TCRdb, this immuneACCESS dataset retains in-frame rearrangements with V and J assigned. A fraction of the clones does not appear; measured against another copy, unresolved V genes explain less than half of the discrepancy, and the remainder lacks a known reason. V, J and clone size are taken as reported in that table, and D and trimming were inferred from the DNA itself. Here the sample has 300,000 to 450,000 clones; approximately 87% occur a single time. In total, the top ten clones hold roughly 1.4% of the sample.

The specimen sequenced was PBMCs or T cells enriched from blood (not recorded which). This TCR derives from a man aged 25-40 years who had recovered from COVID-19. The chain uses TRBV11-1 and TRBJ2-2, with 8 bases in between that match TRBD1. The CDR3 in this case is CASSPRTGPTGELFF. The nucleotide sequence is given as TGTGCCAGCAGCCCCCGGACAGGGCCCACCGGGGAGCTGTTTTTT. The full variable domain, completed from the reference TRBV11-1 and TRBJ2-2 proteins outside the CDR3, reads EAEVAQSPRYKITEKSQAVAFWCDPISGHATLYWYRQILGQGPELLVQFQDESVVDDSQLPKDRFSAERLKGVDSTLKIQPAELGDSAMYLCASSPRTGPTGELFFGEGSRLTVL.